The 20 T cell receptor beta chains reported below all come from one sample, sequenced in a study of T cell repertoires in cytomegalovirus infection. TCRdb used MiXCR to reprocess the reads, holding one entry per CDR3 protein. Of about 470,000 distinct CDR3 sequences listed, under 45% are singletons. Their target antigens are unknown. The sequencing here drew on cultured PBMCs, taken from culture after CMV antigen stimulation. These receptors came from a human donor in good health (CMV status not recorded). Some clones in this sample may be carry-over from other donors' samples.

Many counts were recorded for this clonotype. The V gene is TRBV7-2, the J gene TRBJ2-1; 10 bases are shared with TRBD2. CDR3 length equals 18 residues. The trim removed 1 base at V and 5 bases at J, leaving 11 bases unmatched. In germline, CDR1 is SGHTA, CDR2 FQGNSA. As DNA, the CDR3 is TGTGCCAGCAGCTTAGTGGCCCATCTAGCGGGAGTCAACAATGAGCAGTTCTTC. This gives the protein CASSLVAHLAGVNNEQFF.

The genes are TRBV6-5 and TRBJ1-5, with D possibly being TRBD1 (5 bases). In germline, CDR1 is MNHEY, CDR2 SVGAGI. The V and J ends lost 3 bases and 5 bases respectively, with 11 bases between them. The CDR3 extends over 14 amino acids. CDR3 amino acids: CASSYLGDHQPQHF. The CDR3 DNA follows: TGTGCCAGCAGTTATTTGGGGGACCATCAGCCCCAGCATTTT.

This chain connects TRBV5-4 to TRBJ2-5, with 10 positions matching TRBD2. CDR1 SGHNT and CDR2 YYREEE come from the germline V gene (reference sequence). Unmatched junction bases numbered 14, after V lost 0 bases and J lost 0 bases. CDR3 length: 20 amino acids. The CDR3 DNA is TGTGCCAGCAGCTTGGAGAGGGGGACTAGCGACACTAAGAACCAAGAGACCCAGTACTTC. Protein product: CASSLERGTSDTKNQETQYF.

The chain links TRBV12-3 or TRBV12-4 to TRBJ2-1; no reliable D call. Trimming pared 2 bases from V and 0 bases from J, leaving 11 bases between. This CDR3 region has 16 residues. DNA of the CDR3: TGTGCCAGCAGTTTAAACGGCGGTAGCTCCTACAATGAGCAGTTCTTC. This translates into CASSLNGGSSYNEQFF.

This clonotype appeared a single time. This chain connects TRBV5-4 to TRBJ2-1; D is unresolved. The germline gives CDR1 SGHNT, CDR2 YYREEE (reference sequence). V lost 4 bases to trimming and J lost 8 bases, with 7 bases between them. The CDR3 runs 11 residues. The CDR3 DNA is TGTGCCAGCAGCGTATCATATGAGCAGTTCTTC. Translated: CASSVSYEQFF.

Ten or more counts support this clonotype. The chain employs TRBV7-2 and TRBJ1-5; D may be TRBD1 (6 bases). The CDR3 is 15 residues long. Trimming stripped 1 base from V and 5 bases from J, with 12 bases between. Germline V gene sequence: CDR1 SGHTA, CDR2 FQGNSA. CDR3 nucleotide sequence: TGTGCCAGCAGCTTAGTTCACAGGGCAGATCAGCCCCAGCATTTT. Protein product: CASSLVHRADQPQHF.

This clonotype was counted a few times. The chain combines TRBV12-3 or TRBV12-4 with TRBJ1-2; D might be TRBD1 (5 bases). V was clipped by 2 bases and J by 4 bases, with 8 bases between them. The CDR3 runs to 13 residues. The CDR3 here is CASSLQGLYGYTF. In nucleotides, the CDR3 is TGTGCCAGCAGTTTACAGGGCCTCTATGGCTACACCTTC.

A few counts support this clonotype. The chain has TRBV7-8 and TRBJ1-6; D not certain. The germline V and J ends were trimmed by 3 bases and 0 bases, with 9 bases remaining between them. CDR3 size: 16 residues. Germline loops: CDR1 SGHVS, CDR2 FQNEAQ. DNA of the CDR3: TGTGCCAGCAGCTTCGGTATCGGCTCCTATAATTCACCCCTCCACTTT. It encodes CASSFGIGSYNSPLHF.

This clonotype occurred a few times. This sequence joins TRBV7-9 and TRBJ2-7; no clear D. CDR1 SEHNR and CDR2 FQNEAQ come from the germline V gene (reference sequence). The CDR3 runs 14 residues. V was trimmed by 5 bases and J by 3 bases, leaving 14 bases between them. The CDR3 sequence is CASSPSPGDYEQYF. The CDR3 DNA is TGTGCCAGCAGCCCCAGCCCAGGTGACTACGAGCAGTACTTC.

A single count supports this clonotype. The CDR3 nucleotides read TGCGCCAGCAGACCCATCAACGTGAGGGGCTACACCTTC. It codes for CASRPINVRGYTF. This chain uses TRBV5-1 with TRBJ1-2; D not certain. The CDR3 length is 13 residues. The germline V gene encodes CDR1 SGHRS and CDR2 YFSETQ. The V end was cut by 5 bases, the J end by 8 bases, with 16 bases between.

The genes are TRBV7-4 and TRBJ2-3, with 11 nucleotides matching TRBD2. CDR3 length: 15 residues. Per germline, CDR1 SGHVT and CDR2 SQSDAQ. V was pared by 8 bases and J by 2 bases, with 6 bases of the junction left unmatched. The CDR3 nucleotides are TGTGCCAGCCTCGGGACTAGCGGCTACACAGATACGCAGTATTTT. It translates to CASLGTSGYTDTQYF.

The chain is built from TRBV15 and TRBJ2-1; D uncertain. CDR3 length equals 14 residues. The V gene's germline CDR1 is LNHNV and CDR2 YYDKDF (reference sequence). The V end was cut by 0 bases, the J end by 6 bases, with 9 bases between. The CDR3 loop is CATSREPYTNEQFF. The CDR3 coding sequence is TGTGCCACCAGCAGAGAACCCTACACCAATGAGCAGTTCTTC.

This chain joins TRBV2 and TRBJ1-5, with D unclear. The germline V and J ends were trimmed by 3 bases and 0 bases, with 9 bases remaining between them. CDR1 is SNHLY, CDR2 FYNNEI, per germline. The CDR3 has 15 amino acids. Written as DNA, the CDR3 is TGTGCCAGCAGTGATGGCGGAAATAGCAATCAGCCCCAGCATTTT. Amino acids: CASSDGGNSNQPQHF.

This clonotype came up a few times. The DNA of the CDR3 is TGCAGTGCCTTGGAAAACTCTGGAAACACCATATATTTT. Its translation: CSALENSGNTIYF. The chain uses TRBV20-1 and TRBJ1-3; D gene unclear. The CDR3 has 13 residues. Germline V gene sequence: CDR1 DFQATT, CDR2 SNEGSKA (reference sequence). The V end was cut by 6 bases, the J end by 0 bases, with 9 bases between.

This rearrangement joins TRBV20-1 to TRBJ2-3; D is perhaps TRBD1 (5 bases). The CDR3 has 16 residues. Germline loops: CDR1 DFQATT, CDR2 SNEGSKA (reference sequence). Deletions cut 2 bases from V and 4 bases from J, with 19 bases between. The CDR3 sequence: CSARSLTGIGADTQYF. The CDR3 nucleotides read TGCAGTGCTAGAAGCCTAACAGGTATCGGCGCAGATACGCAGTATTTT.

The CDR3 is CSARTDRASNEKLFF. DNA for the CDR3: TGCAGTGCTAGAACCGACAGGGCTTCTAATGAAAAACTGTTTTTT. This sequence joins TRBV20-1 and TRBJ1-4; 7 positions agree with TRBD1. Per germline, CDR1 DFQATT and CDR2 SNEGSKA (reference sequence). J lost 3 bases, V lost 2 bases, and 6 bases had no gene match. This CDR3 region has 15 residues.

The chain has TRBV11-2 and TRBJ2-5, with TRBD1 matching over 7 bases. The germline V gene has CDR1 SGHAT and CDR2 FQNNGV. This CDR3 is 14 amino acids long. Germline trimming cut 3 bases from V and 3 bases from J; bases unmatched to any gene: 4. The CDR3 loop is CASSFNRGEETQYF. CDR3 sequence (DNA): TGTGCCAGCAGCTTCAACAGGGGTGAAGAGACCCAGTACTTC.

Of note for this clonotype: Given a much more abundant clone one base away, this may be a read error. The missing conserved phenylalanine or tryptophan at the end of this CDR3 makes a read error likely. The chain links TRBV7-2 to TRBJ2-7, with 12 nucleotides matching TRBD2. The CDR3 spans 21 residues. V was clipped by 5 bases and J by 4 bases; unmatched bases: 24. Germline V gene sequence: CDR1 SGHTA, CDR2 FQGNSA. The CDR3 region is CASSRGRMTSGSPSPWYEQYL. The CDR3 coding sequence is TGTGCCAGCAGCAGGGGGCGGATGACTAGCGGGAGCCCATCGCCCTGGTACGAGCAGTACCTC.

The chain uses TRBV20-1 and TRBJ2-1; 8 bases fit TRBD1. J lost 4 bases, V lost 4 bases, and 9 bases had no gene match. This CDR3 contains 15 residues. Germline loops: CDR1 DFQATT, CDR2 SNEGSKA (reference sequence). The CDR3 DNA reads TGCAGTGCTACCCGGGGGACAGGACAATACAATGAGCAGTTCTTC. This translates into CSATRGTGQYNEQFF.

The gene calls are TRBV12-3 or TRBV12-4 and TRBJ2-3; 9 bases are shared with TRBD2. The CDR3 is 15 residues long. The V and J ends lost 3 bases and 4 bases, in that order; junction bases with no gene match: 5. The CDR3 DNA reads TGTGCCAGCAGTTTGTCCCGCGGGAGGGCAGATACGCAGTATTTT. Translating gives CASSLSRGRADTQYF.